Listed below are T cell receptor beta chains from one sample, sequenced in a study of cytotoxic CD8 clonotypes in ibrutinib-treated CLL. Only in-frame clones appear in the TCRdb table, and some are missing; sequencing was by immunoSEQ multiplex PCR. The sample shows under 200,000 clones, more than 65% of them seen only once. This sample comprised PBMCs, obtained after 12 months of ibrutinib treatment. The origin of the receptors is a human donor with chronic lymphocytic leukemia. Both conserved end residues are part of each CDR3.

j_call v_call cdr3_aa
TRBJ2-3 TRBV18 CASSPPSGYADTQYF
TRBJ1-3 TRBV6-5 CASIDPLITIYF
TRBJ1-5 TRBV28 CASSFSLGQPQHF
TRBJ1-1 TRBV7-9 CASSLGDGGRTEAFF
TRBJ2-1 TRBV11-2 CASSLEGRTVGWNEQFF
TRBJ2-2 TRBV28 CASSLRQGRTGELFF
TRBJ2-7 TRBV7-2 CASSSLTSGGLEQYF
TRBJ2-5 TRBV6-5 CASRQGMTGVTQYF
TRBJ2-4 TRBV28 CASSMTGTLAKNIQYF
TRBJ1-2 TRBV6-1 CAEGQGGYGYTF
TRBJ2-3 TRBV10-3 CAIGAGGPSTDTQYF
TRBJ1-2 TRBV6-5 CASSYSGGKSGYTF
TRBJ2-5 TRBV7-6 CASSQPRGTETQYF